This T cell receptor (beta chain) was sequenced for a study of cytomegalovirus exposure and HLA in healthy donors. Findings of the study overall: Per published accounts, TCR beta sequences correctly predicted the HLA-A and HLA-B alleles of most subjects. The authors judged a highly shared variant cluster likely a sequencing artifact.

PCR employed 60 Vbeta and 13 Jbeta primers. Some clones are missing from TCRdb's copy, which holds only in-frame ones; the method was immunoSEQ multiplex PCR. Here the sample spans about 180,000 clones, about four fifths being singletons. After removal of 3 bases from V and 4 bases from J, the junction contained 6 bases not matched to a gene. Germline V gene data show CDR1 as SGDLS and CDR2 as YYNGEE. The CDR3 contains 15 residues. A word on this clone: As yet, its antigen is unknown.

The TCR sequence derives from a male donor in good health and CMV-seronegative. The chain combines TRBV9 with TRBJ2-2, with 7 bases fitting TRBD1. Material: PBMCs. The CDR3: CASSGTGTVTGELFF. The CDR3 DNA follows: TGTGCCAGCAGCGGAACCGGGACAGTCACCGGGGAGCTGTTTTTT.